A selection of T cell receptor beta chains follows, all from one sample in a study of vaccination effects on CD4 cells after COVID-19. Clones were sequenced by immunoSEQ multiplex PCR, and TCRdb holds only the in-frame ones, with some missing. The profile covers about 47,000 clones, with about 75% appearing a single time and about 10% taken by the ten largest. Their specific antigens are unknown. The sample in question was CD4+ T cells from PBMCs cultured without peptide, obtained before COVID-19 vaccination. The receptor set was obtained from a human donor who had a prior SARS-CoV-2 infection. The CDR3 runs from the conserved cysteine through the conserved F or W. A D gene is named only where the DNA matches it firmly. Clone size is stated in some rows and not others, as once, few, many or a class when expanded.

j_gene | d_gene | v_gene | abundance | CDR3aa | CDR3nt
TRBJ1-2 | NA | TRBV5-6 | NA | CASSLPFGSGAGGYTF | TGTGCCAGCAGCCTCCCTTTCGGATCAGGCGCCGGTGGCTACACCTTC
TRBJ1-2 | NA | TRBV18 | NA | CASSPSSLVHGYTF | TGTGCCAGCTCACCATCTTCGCTTGTCCATGGCTACACCTTC
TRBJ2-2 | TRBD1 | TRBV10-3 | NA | CAIKGGQATGELFF | TGTGCCATCAAGGGGGGACAGGCAACCGGGGAGCTGTTTTTT
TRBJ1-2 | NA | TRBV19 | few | CASSIFGSYGYTF | TGTGCCAGTAGTATATTTGGCAGCTATGGCTACACCTTC
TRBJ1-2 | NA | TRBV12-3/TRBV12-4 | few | CASSYRAGAGYTF | TGTGCCAGCAGTTACAGGGCTGGGGCTGGCTACACCTTC
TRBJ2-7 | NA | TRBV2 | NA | CASRLTYEQYF | TGTGCCAGCAGACTAACCTACGAGCAGTACTTC
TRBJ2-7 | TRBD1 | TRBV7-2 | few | CASSFTGGYEQYF | TGTGCCAGCAGCTTTACAGGGGGATACGAGCAGTACTTC
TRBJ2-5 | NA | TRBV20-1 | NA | CSASPRRGLWTQYF | TGCAGTGCTAGTCCGCGCCGGGGCTTGTGGACCCAGTACTTC
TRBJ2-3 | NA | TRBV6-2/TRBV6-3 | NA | CASSYAEYTDTQYF | TGTGCCAGCAGTTACGCCGAATACACAGATACGCAGTATTTT
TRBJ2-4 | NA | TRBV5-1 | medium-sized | CASSLVPGEFNIQYF | TGCGCCAGCAGCTTGGTTCCGGGGGAATTCAACATTCAGTACTTC
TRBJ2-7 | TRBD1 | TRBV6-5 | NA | CASSRDRTYEQYF | TGTGCCAGCAGCAGGGACAGAACCTACGAGCAGTACTTC
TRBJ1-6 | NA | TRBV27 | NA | CASSDRAGDSPLHF | TGTGCCAGCAGCGACCGGGCCGGGGATTCACCCCTCCACTTT
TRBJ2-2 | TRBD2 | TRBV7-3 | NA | CASSLTGGQGLNTGELFF | TGTGCCAGCAGCCTAACGGGGGGGCAGGGCCTAAACACCGGGGAGCTGTTTTTT
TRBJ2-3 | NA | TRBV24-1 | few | CATSEVETDTQYF | TGTGCCACCAGTGAAGTAGAGACAGATACGCAGTATTTT
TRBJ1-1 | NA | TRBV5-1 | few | CASNSPEQGSTEAFF | TGCGCCAGCAACAGTCCCGAACAGGGTTCAACTGAAGCTTTCTTT
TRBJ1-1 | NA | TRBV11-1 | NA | CASSLSGMPFAFF | TGTGCCAGCAGCTTATCAGGAATGCCGTTCGCTTTCTTT
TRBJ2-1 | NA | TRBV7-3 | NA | CASSPGLGGGYNEQFF | TGTGCCAGCAGCCCCGGTTTGGGGGGAGGCTACAATGAGCAGTTCTTC
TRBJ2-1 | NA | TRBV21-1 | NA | CASSKSLAGAYNEQFF | TGTGCCAGCAGCAAATCCTTAGCGGGGGCCTACAATGAGCAGTTCTTC
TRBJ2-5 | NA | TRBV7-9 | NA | CASSFLEETQYF | TGTGCCAGCAGCTTTTTAGAAGAGACCCAGTACTTC
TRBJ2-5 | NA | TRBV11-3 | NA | CASSSPGGETQYF | TGTGCCAGCAGCTCCCCGGGCGGAGAGACCCAGTACTTC
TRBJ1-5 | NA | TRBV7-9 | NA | CASSLDVGNQPQHF | TGTGCCAGCAGCTTAGATGTGGGGAATCAGCCCCAGCATTTT
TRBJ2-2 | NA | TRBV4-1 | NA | CASSQVIKNTGELFF | TGCGCCAGCAGCCAAGTTATAAAGAACACCGGGGAGCTGTTTTTT
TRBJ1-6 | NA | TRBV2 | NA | CASKAGRANSPLHF | TGTGCCAGCAAAGCGGGCAGGGCGAATTCACCCCTCCACTTT
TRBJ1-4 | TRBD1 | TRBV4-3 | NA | CASSQDGTGSEKLFF | TGCGCCAGCAGCCAAGACGGGACAGGGAGTGAAAAACTGTTTTTT
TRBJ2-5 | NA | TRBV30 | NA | CAWRSSRGWQETQYF | TGTGCCTGGAGGAGTAGCCGGGGTTGGCAAGAGACCCAGTACTTC
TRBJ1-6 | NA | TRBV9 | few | CASRQLKRDSPLHF | TGTGCCAGCCGCCAGCTAAAGAGGGATTCACCCCTCCACTTT
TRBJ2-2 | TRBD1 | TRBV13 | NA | CASSLDRGSGELFF | TGTGCCAGCAGCTTAGACAGGGGGAGCGGGGAGCTGTTTTTT
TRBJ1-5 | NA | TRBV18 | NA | CASSPREGGVNQPQHF | TGTGCCAGCTCACCGAGGGAGGGGGGAGTCAATCAGCCCCAGCATTTT
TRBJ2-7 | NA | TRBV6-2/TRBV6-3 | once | CASSYPRTAYEQYF | TGTGCCAGCAGTTACCCCAGGACAGCCTACGAGCAGTACTTC
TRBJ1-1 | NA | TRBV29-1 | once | CSARNLGASTEAFF | TGCAGCGCCCGAAATCTCGGGGCATCCACTGAAGCTTTCTTT
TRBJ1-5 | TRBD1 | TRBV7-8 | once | CASSLYGRGITSNQPQHF | TGTGCCAGCAGCTTATATGGCAGGGGGATAACTAGCAATCAGCCCCAGCATTTT
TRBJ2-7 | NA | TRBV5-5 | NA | CASSNSGIRSYEQYF | TGTGCCAGCAGCAACTCCGGGATACGATCCTACGAGCAGTACTTC
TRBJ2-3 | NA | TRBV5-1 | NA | CASSPGTETSTDTQYF | TGCGCCAGCAGCCCAGGGACGGAGACTAGCACAGATACGCAGTATTTT
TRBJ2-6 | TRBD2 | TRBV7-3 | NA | CASSLTPATSGLRISGANVLTF | TGTGCCAGCAGCTTAACCCCGGCGACTAGCGGACTCCGTATCTCTGGGGCCAACGTCCTGACTTTC
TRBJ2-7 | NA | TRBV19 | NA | CASSIYRAGGSGYEQYF | TGTGCCAGTAGTATTTATCGAGCGGGCGGGTCAGGCTACGAGCAGTACTTC
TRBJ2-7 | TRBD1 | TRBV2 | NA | CASSPRTGKYEQYF | TGTGCCAGCAGTCCCCGGACAGGGAAATACGAGCAGTACTTC
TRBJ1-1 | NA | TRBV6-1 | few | CASSDRGARDTEAFF | TGTGCCAGCAGTGATCGGGGGGCTCGGGACACTGAAGCTTTCTTT
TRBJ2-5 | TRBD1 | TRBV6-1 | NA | CASSEGTGGGQETQYF | TGTGCCAGCAGTGAGGGGACAGGGGGCGGCCAAGAGACCCAGTACTTC
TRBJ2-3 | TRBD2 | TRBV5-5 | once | CASSSYRTSGGVDTQYF | TGTGCCAGCAGCTCTTATCGGACTAGCGGGGGGGTCGATACGCAGTATTTT
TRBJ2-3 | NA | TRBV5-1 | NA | CASSRRGQKSTDTQYF | TGCGCCAGCAGCCGCCGTGGACAAAAGTCCACAGATACGCAGTATTTT
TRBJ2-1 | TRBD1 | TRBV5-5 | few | CASSRDRDNEQFF | TGTGCCAGCAGCCGGGACAGGGACAATGAGCAGTTCTTC
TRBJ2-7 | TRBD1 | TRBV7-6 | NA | CASSLPRGPSYEQYF | TGTGCCAGCAGCTTACCGAGGGGGCCGTCCTACGAGCAGTACTTC
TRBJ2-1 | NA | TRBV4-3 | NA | CASSRQEDNEQFF | TGCGCCAGCAGCCGACAGGAAGACAATGAGCAGTTCTTC
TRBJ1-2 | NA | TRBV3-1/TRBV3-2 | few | CASSIQGDYGYTF | TGTGCCAGCAGCATACAGGGTGACTATGGCTACACCTTC
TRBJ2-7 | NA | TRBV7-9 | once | CASSLGGSIYEQYF | TGTGCCAGCAGCTTAGGCGGGTCAATCTACGAGCAGTACTTC
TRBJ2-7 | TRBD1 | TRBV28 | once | CASHQLGQPGYEQYF | TGTGCCAGCCATCAATTGGGACAGCCGGGGTACGAGCAGTACTTC
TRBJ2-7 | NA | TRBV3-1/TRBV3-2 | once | CASSNLPSSDEQYF | TGTGCCAGCAGCAACCTTCCGTCTAGCGACGAGCAGTACTTC
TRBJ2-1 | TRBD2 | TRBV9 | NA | CASSVGFEGGPISNEQFF | TGTGCCAGCAGCGTAGGCTTCGAGGGAGGGCCCATAAGCAATGAGCAGTTCTTC
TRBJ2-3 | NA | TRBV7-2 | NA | CASSLESTDTQYF | TGTGCCAGCAGCTTAGAGAGCACAGATACGCAGTATTTT
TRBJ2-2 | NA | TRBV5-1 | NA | CASSLWVAGNTGELFF | TGCGCCAGCAGCTTGTGGGTAGCAGGGAACACCGGGGAGCTGTTTTTT